A selection of T cell receptor beta chains follows, all from one sample in a study of CD8+CD57+ T cells in acquired aplastic anemia. TCRdb processed the reads anew with MiXCR; each CDR3 protein has one entry. The sample carries some 180,000 distinct CDR3 sequences, 55% to 65% recorded once. Sequencing input: sorted CD4+, CD8+, or CD8+CD57+ T cells (not recorded which) from PBMCs. Receptors were obtained from a human donor with aplastic anemia. The CDR3 runs from the conserved cysteine through the conserved F or W. Each record gives: V gene, J gene, D gene, clone size, CDR3 protein, CDR3 DNA. The D gene is left open where the match is weak. Clone size is stated in some rows and not others, as once, few, many or a class when expanded.

>TRBV9|TRBJ1-2|-|many
CASSVAQTYGYTF
TGTGCCAGCAGCGTAGCACAGACATATGGCTACACCTTC
>TRBV6-4|TRBJ1-1|TRBD1|-
CASSVGTGTEAFF
TGTGCCAGCAGTGTCGGGACAGGCACTGAAGCTTTCTTT
>TRBV7-9|TRBJ1-6|TRBD1|-
CASSSQTGMYNSPLHF
TGTGCCAGCAGCTCCCAGACAGGGATGTATAATTCACCCCTCCACTTT
>TRBV24-1|TRBJ1-1|-|-
CATSDLLEDTEAFF
TGTGCCACCAGTGATTTGCTGGAGGACACTGAAGCTTTCTTT
>TRBV10-2|TRBJ1-2|-|once
CASSEPGNTGYGYTF
TGCGCCAGCAGTGAGCCCGGGAACACGGGCTATGGCTACACCTTC
>TRBV9|TRBJ2-3|-|many
CASSGRDDTDTQYF
TGTGCCAGCAGCGGACGGGACGACACAGATACGCAGTATTTT
>TRBV2|TRBJ2-7|TRBD2|-
CASNSGSPEQYF
TGTGCCAGCAATAGCGGGAGTCCCGAGCAGTACTTC
>TRBV20-1|TRBJ2-7|TRBD2|-
CSTGTSGSYEQYF
TGCAGCACAGGGACTAGCGGGAGCTACGAGCAGTACTTC
>TRBV6-1|TRBJ1-3|TRBD1|many
CASIWDSSSSGNTIYF
TGTGCCAGCATATGGGACAGCTCGAGCTCTGGAAACACCATATATTTT
>TRBV6-1|TRBJ2-7|-|-
CASSGLAYEQYF
TGTGCCAGCAGTGGACTAGCCTACGAGCAGTACTTC
>TRBV20-1|TRBJ1-4|-|-
CSALQGGEKLFF
TGCAGTGCTTTACAGGGTGGCGAAAAACTGTTTTTT
>TRBV19|TRBJ1-1|-|-
CASSIGGPEAFF
TGTGCCAGTAGTATCGGGGGACCTGAAGCTTTCTTT
>TRBV10-1|TRBJ2-1|TRBD2|-
CASRPFGLADKNNEQFF
TGCGCCAGCAGACCCTTTGGACTAGCGGATAAAAACAATGAGCAGTTCTTC
>TRBV10-1|TRBJ2-2|-|once
CASSVGRHSGELFF
TGCGCCAGCAGCGTGGGGAGACATTCCGGGGAGCTGTTTTTT
>TRBV2|TRBJ2-7|-|-
CASSGNRYEQYF
TGTGCCAGCAGTGGTAATCGGTACGAGCAGTACTTC
>TRBV4-1|TRBJ1-1|-|-
CASSARTNTEAFF
TGCGCCAGCAGCGCCAGGACTAACACTGAAGCTTTCTTT
>TRBV15|TRBJ2-7|TRBD2|once
CATSGSGGGQYF
TGTGCCACCAGCGGAAGCGGGGGGGGGCAGTACTTC
>TRBV5-1|TRBJ2-3|TRBD1|-
CASSSGQGAAGTQYF
TGCGCCAGCAGCTCTGGACAGGGGGCCGCAGGTACGCAGTATTTT
>TRBV19|TRBJ1-1|-|-
CASSDGGIEAFF
TGTGCCAGCAGTGATGGGGGTATTGAAGCTTTCTTT
>TRBV29-1|TRBJ2-3|-|-
CSVEGVETDTDTQYF
TGCAGCGTTGAGGGGGTGGAGACAGACACAGATACGCAGTATTTT
>TRBV5-1|TRBJ2-7|TRBD1|-
CASSLTGALNEQYF
TGCGCCAGCAGCTTGACAGGGGCTTTAAACGAGCAGTACTTC
>TRBV7-9|TRBJ2-5|TRBD1|-
CASSFLKGAETQYF
TGTGCCAGCAGCTTTTTAAAGGGGGCAGAGACCCAGTACTTC
>TRBV24-1|TRBJ2-1|-|-
CATSFRQAPYNEQFF
TGTGCCACCAGTTTCCGACAGGCGCCCTACAATGAGCAGTTCTTC
>TRBV2|TRBJ2-7|-|-
CASSDSLGAYEQYF
TGTGCCAGCAGTGACAGTTTGGGGGCCTACGAGCAGTACTTC
>TRBV10-3|TRBJ2-7|-|few
CAISEYEGTSSYEQYF
TGTGCCATCAGTGAGTACGAGGGGACAAGCTCCTACGAGCAGTACTTC
>TRBV6-1|TRBJ1-6|-|-
CASSEADSNSPLHF
TGTGCCAGCAGTGAAGCGGATTCTAACTCACCCCTCCACTTT
>TRBV24-1|TRBJ2-7|-|-
CATKGGAGGSFYEQYF
TGTGCCACCAAGGGGGGGGCGGGTGGGAGCTTCTACGAGCAGTACTTC
>TRBV7-2|TRBJ2-1|-|-
CASSLEWGNEQFF
TGTGCCAGCAGCTTAGAATGGGGCAATGAGCAGTTCTTC
>TRBV5-1|TRBJ1-2|-|-
CASSPRDGYTF
TGTGCCAGCAGCCCAAGGGATGGCTACACCTTC
>TRBV29-1|TRBJ2-5|TRBD1|-
CSVGGQTGRDPETQYF
TGCAGCGTTGGCGGACAGACAGGGAGAGATCCTGAGACCCAGTACTTC
>TRBV5-5|TRBJ1-1|-|-
CASTPNTGHTEAFF
TGCGCCAGCACCCCGAACACAGGGCACACTGAAGCTTTCTTT
>TRBV6-5|TRBJ1-2|-|few
CASSYGYGYTF
TGTGCCAGCAGTTACGGCTATGGCTACACCTTC
>TRBV5-4|TRBJ2-3|-|-
CASSMRRVTGFNPHTDTQYF
TGCGCCAGCAGCATGCGGCGGGTGACAGGATTCAACCCCCACACGGATACGCAGTATTTT
>TRBV4-1|TRBJ1-2|TRBD1|-
CASSQSVGQGYGYTF
TGCGCCAGCAGCCAATCTGTCGGACAGGGCTATGGCTACACCTTC
>TRBV20-1|TRBJ2-1|-|-
CSARADREQFF
TGCAGTGCTAGAGCGGACCGTGAGCAGTTCTTC
>TRBV3-1|TRBJ2-5|TRBD2|many
CASRYSGGSRETQYF
TGTGCCAGCCGTTATAGCGGGGGGAGTCGGGAGACCCAGTACTTC
>TRBV15|TRBJ2-7|TRBD1|-
CATRDRQGITYEQYF
TGTGCCACCAGAGACAGACAGGGAATAACCTACGAGCAGTACTTC
>TRBV10-3|TRBJ2-7|-|many
CAISEPDYRLGEQYF
TGTGCCATCAGTGAGCCTGACTATCGACTTGGCGAGCAGTACTTC
>TRBV20-1|TRBJ2-2|TRBD2|many
CSARDPRTSGGGKTGELFF
TGCAGTGCTAGAGATCCTCGGACTAGCGGGGGGGGGAAGACCGGGGAGCTGTTTTTT
>TRBV6-1|TRBJ2-1|TRBD2|few
CAGRKRGLVDNEQFF
TGTGCCGGGAGGAAGCGGGGGTTGGTAGATAATGAGCAGTTCTTC
>TRBV9|TRBJ1-2|TRBD1|-
CASSLGTGTGSGYTF
TGTGCCAGCAGCTTGGGTACCGGGACAGGGTCTGGCTACACCTTC
>TRBV6-5|TRBJ2-5|-|many
CASSPLKKAPPIF
TGTGCCAGCAGCCCCTTAAAGAAGGCACCTCCTATTTTC
>TRBV5-1|TRBJ2-7|TRBD1|once
CASSQGDSSYEQYF
TGCGCCAGCAGCCAGGGGGACAGCTCCTACGAGCAGTACTTC
>TRBV2|TRBJ2-5|-|-
CASSVREQETQYF
TGTGCCAGCAGTGTTAGGGAACAAGAGACCCAGTACTTC
>TRBV14|TRBJ2-3|-|-
CASSARTVWDTQYF
TGTGCCAGCAGCGCAAGAACAGTTTGGGATACGCAGTATTTT
>TRBV7-9|TRBJ2-2|-|-
CASRSPGFKTDTGELFF
TGTGCCAGCAGGTCCCCAGGGTTCAAGACTGACACCGGGGAGCTGTTTTTT
>TRBV7-8|TRBJ2-2|TRBD1|-
CASSLDRVTGELFF
TGTGCCAGCAGCCTAGACAGGGTCACCGGGGAGCTGTTTTTT
>TRBV4-1|TRBJ2-1|-|many
CASSLMSEFDEQFF
TGCGCCAGCAGTTTAATGAGCGAGTTCGATGAGCAGTTCTTC
>TRBV15|TRBJ2-7|TRBD2|-
CATSREGSGTYYEQYF
TGTGCCACCAGCAGAGAAGGTAGCGGGACCTACTACGAGCAGTACTTC
>TRBV2|TRBJ2-2|TRBD1|-
CASSYYGTGGTGELFF
TGTGCCAGCAGCTACTATGGGACAGGAGGGACCGGGGAGCTGTTTTTT
>TRBV19|TRBJ1-5|-|-
CASSIRQFSNQPQHF
TGTGCCAGTAGTATACGGCAATTTAGCAATCAGCCCCAGCATTTT
>TRBV9|TRBJ1-1|TRBD1|many
CASSAQQGGNTEAFF
TGTGCCAGCAGCGCTCAACAGGGGGGGAACACTGAAGCTTTCTTT
>TRBV25-1|TRBJ2-5|-|-
CASSSLQSGRETQYF
TGTGCCAGCAGTTCTTTACAGTCGGGGAGAGAGACCCAGTACTTC
>TRBV29-1|TRBJ1-1|TRBD1|-
CSVEAPQGKAFF
TGCAGCGTTGAAGCCCCACAGGGGAAAGCTTTCTTT
>TRBV5-8|TRBJ1-6|-|-
CASSLVGGYSSYNSPLHF
TGTGCCAGCAGCTTGGTGGGGGGTTATAGCTCCTATAATTCACCCCTCCACTTT